The 25 T cell receptor beta chains below were found in one sample sequenced in a study of T cell responses to AZD1222 COVID-19 vaccine. Clones were sequenced by immunoSEQ multiplex PCR, and TCRdb holds only the in-frame ones, with some missing. The data show under 250,000 clones, with about 92% seen just once and around 1% held by the top ten. This specimen was peripheral blood, taken on day 0 of MenACWY control vaccination. The receptors were gathered from an adult in good health.

V is TRBV7-3 and J is TRBJ1-1; D possibly corresponds to TRBD1 (5 bases). V lost 1 base to trimming and J lost 5 bases, with 11 bases between them. The CDR3 loop spans 14 amino acids. The germline V gene has CDR1 SGHTA and CDR2 FQGTGA. The CDR3 is CASSLNSGATEAFF. The CDR3 nucleotides are TGTGCCAGCAGCTTAAATAGCGGGGCAACTGAAGCTTTCTTT.

For the CDR3, the DNA is TGTGCCAGCAGCTACGGACAGGCTTATTCACCCCTCCACTTT. It yields the protein CASSYGQAYSPLHF. The chain uses TRBV7-2 and TRBJ1-6; TRBD1 matches at 7 bases. This CDR3 is 14 amino acids long. Trimming at V came to 4 bases and at J to 8 bases, leaving 5 bases not matched to a gene. Germline V gene sequence: CDR1 SGHTA, CDR2 FQGNSA.

This chain connects TRBV13 to TRBJ2-7, with TRBD1 matching 9 bases. Germline loops: CDR1 PRHDT, CDR2 FYEKMQ (reference sequence). The CDR3 length is 14 residues. J was trimmed by 6 bases and V by 5 bases; bases with no gene match: 8. CDR3 sequence reads: CASSLNRGLSEQYF. CDR3 DNA: TGTGCCAGCAGCCTCAACAGGGGGCTGAGCGAGCAGTACTTC.

The J gene is TRBJ2-3, the V gene TRBV10-2, with 10 nucleotides matching TRBD1. The CDR3 is 14 amino acids. Germline CDR1 and CDR2: WSHSY and SAAADI. Germline trimming cut 8 bases from V and 1 base from J; bases unmatched to any gene: 3. The CDR3 loop is CASGDRGGTDTQYF. The CDR3 DNA sequence: TGCGCCAGCGGGGACAGGGGCGGCACAGATACGCAGTATTTT.

The chain links TRBV6-5 to TRBJ1-2; TRBD1 aligns across 8 bases. J was trimmed by 5 bases and V by 6 bases; bases with no gene match: 8. Germline V gene lookup returns CDR1 MNHEY and CDR2 SVGAGI. This CDR3 is 14 amino acids long. In DNA form, the CDR3 reads TGTGCCAGCAGCTCGAAAAGGACAGGGTATGGCTACACCTTC. The encoded protein is CASSSKRTGYGYTF.

This chain connects TRBV5-6 to TRBJ1-6, with D unresolved. Germline V lookup: CDR1 SGHDT, CDR2 YYEEEE. The length of the CDR3 is 13 residues. Trimming shortened V by 5 bases and J by 4 bases, and 7 bases separated the two germline ends. The CDR3 here is CASRQSYNSPLHF. Written as DNA, the CDR3 is TGTGCCAGCAGACAGTCTTATAATTCACCCCTCCACTTT.

This clone occurred once. J is TRBJ1-6 and V is TRBV30; possibly TRBD1 for D (6 bases). Germline CDR1 GTSNPN, CDR2 SVGIG (reference sequence). The CDR3 consists of 13 residues. V was clipped by 5 bases and J by 7 bases, with 12 bases between them. The CDR3 region is CAWVGQSNSPLHF. CDR3 coding DNA: TGTGCCTGGGTAGGACAGAGCAATTCACCCCTCCACTTT.

DNA of the CDR3: TGCGCCAGCAGCGAAGCCTACCTCAGGACAGGGGGAAACACCATATATTTT. Residues: CASSEAYLRTGGNTIYF. The rearrangement joins TRBV4-1 to TRBJ1-3; 8 bases are a match to TRBD1. The junction had 13 bases not matched to a gene; V was cut back by 5 bases and J by 4 bases. The germline gives CDR1 MGHRA, CDR2 YSYEKL. The CDR3 is 17 residues long.

The gene calls are TRBV27 and TRBJ1-2, with 9 bases lining up with TRBD1. Germline V gives CDR1 MNHEY, CDR2 SMNVEV (reference sequence). The V gene end was trimmed by 4 bases and the J gene end by 2 bases; junction bases not matched to a gene: 5. The CDR3 is made up of 15 amino acids. The CDR3 coding sequence is TGTGCCAGCAGTTCGGGACAGGGCACCAACTATGGCTACACCTTC. The encoded protein is CASSSGQGTNYGYTF.

The chain is built from TRBV6-2 or TRBV6-3 and TRBJ1-1; no clear D gene. The CDR3 loop spans 14 amino acids. The germline gives CDR1 MNHEY, CDR2 SVGEGT. V lost 5 bases and J lost 3, with 13 bases in between. The CDR3 DNA reads as TGTGCCAGCAGTCCGGACGGAAGCTACACTGAAGCTTTCTTT. This gives the protein CASSPDGSYTEAFF.

The rearrangement joins TRBV7-2 to TRBJ1-5; no clear D. Trimming shortened V by 1 base and J by 3 bases, and 10 bases separated the two germline ends. This CDR3 is built from 15 residues. Germline CDR1 SGHTA, CDR2 FQGNSA. The CDR3 DNA follows: TGTGCCAGCAGCTTAGGACGAGGTTACAATCAGCCCCAGCATTTT. Its protein is CASSLGRGYNQPQHF.

The V and J genes are TRBV6-5 and TRBJ1-1; tentatively, D is TRBD1 (5 bases). CDR1 is MNHEY and CDR2 is SVGAGI in the germline V gene. The CDR3 consists of 14 residues. The V gene lost 6 bases and the J gene lost 3 bases, with 14 bases spanning the gap. CDR3 region: CASRAPGRDTEAFF. The CDR3 nucleotides are TGTGCCAGCAGGGCCCCAGGGAGGGACACTGAAGCTTTCTTT.

This clone was observed a few times. The J gene is TRBJ1-4, the V gene TRBV7-2; the D gene is possibly TRBD1 (5 bases). The CDR3 length is 16 residues. V lost 3 bases and J lost 2, with 13 bases in between. CDR1 and CDR2 (germline): SGHTA, FQGNSA. The CDR3 DNA reads TGTGCCAGCAGCTTGGGGGTAGTGGGGACTAATGAAAAACTGTTTTTT. It translates to CASSLGVVGTNEKLFF.

The chain carries TRBV19 and TRBJ1-1; D not certain. Trimming left V 9 bases short and J 1 base short, with 27 bases between. The CDR3 has 18 residues. Germline V CDR1 and CDR2: LNHDA, SQIVND (reference sequence). Here the CDR3 reads CASPPPPLEPIANTEAFF. The CDR3 DNA follows: TGTGCCAGCCCCCCCCCTCCCCTCGAGCCAATAGCGAACACTGAAGCTTTCTTT.

The chain employs TRBV3-1 (or the pseudogene TRBV3-2) and TRBJ1-3, with D perhaps matching TRBD1 (5 bases). Germline loops: CDR1 LGHDT, CDR2 YNNKEL (reference sequence). The CDR3 totals 15 residues. V was cut by 4 bases and J by 1 base, with 11 bases left in between. CDR3 DNA sequence: TGTGCCAGCAGCCTACAGGCCTCGTCTGGAAACACCATATATTTT. This encodes CASSLQASSGNTIYF.

This chain's CDR3 is CASSLLKAFEDYNSPLHF. CDR3 DNA: TGTGCCAGCAGCTTGCTTAAGGCCTTCGAAGATTATAATTCACCCCTCCACTTT. The chain combines TRBV7-2 with TRBJ1-6; D unclear. The V and J ends lost 3 bases and 4 bases respectively, with 19 bases between them. This CDR3 spans 18 amino acids. The germline CDR1 and CDR2 sequences are SGHTA and FQGNSA.

The V and J genes are TRBV21-1 and TRBJ1-5. TRBV21-1 is a pseudogene locus. This CDR3 spans 13 amino acids. The CDR3 DNA sequence: TGTGCCAGTCTGGACCGTGGCAATCAGCCCCAGCATTTT. It yields the protein CASLDRGNQPQHF.

J is TRBJ1-4 and V is TRBV2; 9 bases align to TRBD1. Germline V gene sequence: CDR1 SNHLY, CDR2 FYNNEI. V was clipped by 10 bases and J by 7 bases; unmatched bases: 4. CDR3 length: 12 residues. The CDR3 sequence is CANRQGGEKLFF. The CDR3 DNA follows: TGTGCCAATAGACAGGGGGGTGAAAAACTGTTTTTT.

This clone was detected once. The rearrangement joins TRBV5-6 to TRBJ2-3; 13 bases are shared with TRBD2. The CDR3 totals 19 residues. Germline V gene sequence: CDR1 SGHDT, CDR2 YYEEEE. Trimming cost V 0 bases and J 5 bases; bases outside gene matches: 12. The CDR3 sequence is CASSLEGLAGVPRLDTQYF. CDR3 nucleotides: TGTGCCAGCAGCTTGGAAGGACTAGCGGGGGTTCCGCGCTTAGATACGCAGTATTTT.

Concerning this clone: A junction boundary mismatches the germline segment, possibly from a read error. As DNA, the CDR3 is TGTGCCAGCAGCCGAGGACAGGGGTACACAGATAAGCAGTATTTT. This translates into CASSRGQGYTDKQYF. The rearrangement joins TRBV5-6 to TRBJ2-3; 9 bases align to TRBD1. The CDR3 is 15 residues long. Germline V CDR1 and CDR2: SGHDT, YYEEEE.

The chain has TRBV28 and TRBJ1-1, with D perhaps TRBD1 (5 bases). The CDR3 covers 16 residues. V gave up 5 bases and J gave up 4 bases, with 20 bases separating them. Germline V lookup: CDR1 MDHEN, CDR2 SYDVKM. In nucleotides, the CDR3 is TGTGCCAGCAGTCGTGGGGGTGGGCCACGGAGCACTGAAGCTTTCTTT. Protein product: CASSRGGGPRSTEAFF.

This clone was found once. This chain links TRBV3-1 (or the pseudogene TRBV3-2) with TRBJ1-5, with a tentative D call TRBD1 (5 bases). This CDR3 is 13 amino acids long. Trimming took off 4 bases at V and 6 bases at J, with 10 bases between the two ends. CDR1 and CDR2 from the germline V gene are LGHDT and YNNKEL (reference sequence). CDR3 DNA sequence: TGTGCCAGCAGCCTAACCGGGGGTCAGCCCCAGCATTTT. Residues: CASSLTGGQPQHF.

This chain joins TRBV5-8 and TRBJ2-3, with D unresolved. The CDR3 sequence is 11 residues long. V gave up 4 bases and J gave up 2 bases, with 2 bases separating them. Germline V gene sequence: CDR1 SGHTS, CDR2 YDEGEE. The CDR3 nucleotides read TGTGCCAGCAGCCTCACAGATACGCAGTATTTT. This codes for CASSLTDTQYF.

In its sample, this clone was seen a few times. This chain connects TRBV9 to TRBJ2-2; tentative D call: TRBD1 (5 bases). CDR3 length: 14 residues. CDR1 is SGDLS and CDR2 is YYNGEE in the germline V gene. Deletions cut 4 bases from V and 5 bases from J, with 12 bases between. The CDR3 nucleotides are TGTGCCAGCAGCTGGGGCGACACTACCGGGGAGCTGTTTTTT. It translates to CASSWGDTTGELFF.

The chain couples TRBV19 to TRBJ1-5; the D is unclear. Trimming pared 8 bases from V and 2 bases from J, leaving 7 bases between. CDR1 is LNHDA, CDR2 SQIVND, per germline (reference sequence). The CDR3 covers 12 residues. As DNA, the CDR3 is TGTGCCAGTTCCGATGGCAATCAGCCCCAGCATTTT. This encodes CASSDGNQPQHF.